The 8 T cell receptor beta chains listed next were all sequenced from one sample in a study of blood T cell repertoires in COVID-19. The method was immunoSEQ multiplex PCR; TCRdb's version includes in-frame clones alone and lacks a portion of them. There are approximately 470,000 clones in the sample; around 87% occur only once, and under 0.75% lies in the top ten. Source material: PBMCs or T cells enriched from blood (not recorded which). The receptor set was obtained from a woman aged 18-29 years who had recovered from COVID-19.

The chain links TRBV3-1 (or the pseudogene TRBV3-2) to TRBJ1-5; D unresolved. Between the trimmed V and J ends, which lost 5 bases and 5 bases, there was a span of 7 bases. Germline V CDR1 and CDR2: LGHDT, YNNKEL (reference sequence). The CDR3 extends over 12 amino acids. CDR3 region: CASSFGDQPQHF. The CDR3 DNA reads as TGTGCCAGCAGCTTTGGAGATCAGCCCCAGCATTTT.

The V call is TRBV5-1, the J call TRBJ2-5; no reliable D call. Trimming removed 0 bases from V and 5 bases from J, with 8 bases in between. Germline V gene data show CDR1 as SGHRS and CDR2 as YFSETQ. The CDR3 runs to 13 residues. This chain's CDR3 is CASSLVISETQYF. CDR3 sequence (DNA): TGCGCCAGCAGCTTGGTTATTTCGGAGACCCAGTACTTC. Based on the CDR3 plus reference TRBV5-1 and TRBJ2-5, the full variable domain is KAGVTQTPRYLIKTRGQQVTLSCSPISGHRSVSWYQQTPGQGLQFLFEYFSETQRNKGNFPGRFSGRQFSNSRSEMNVSTLELGDSALYLCASSLVISETQYFGPGTRLLVL.

V and J are TRBV3-1 (or the pseudogene TRBV3-2) and TRBJ2-7; TRBD1 is a possible D gene (6 bases). The CDR3 length is 13 residues. Per germline, CDR1 LGHDT and CDR2 YNNKEL (reference sequence). Trimming took 1 base from V and 3 from J, leaving 7 bases between them. For the CDR3, the DNA is TGTGCCAGCAGCCAAGGCAGGGGCTACGAGCAGTACTTC. It is translated as CASSQGRGYEQYF.

This clone was detected once. The gene calls are TRBV10-3 and TRBJ2-1, with 9 bases aligning to TRBD1. The ends lost 7 bases at V and 4 bases at J; junction bases unmatched: 5. The CDR3 is 14 amino acids. Germline lookup yields CDR1 ENHRY and CDR2 SYGVKD. This chain's CDR3 is CAITGDRAYNEQFF. The CDR3 DNA reads as TGTGCCATCACGGGGGACAGGGCTTACAATGAGCAGTTCTTC.

The chain joins TRBV3-1 (or the pseudogene TRBV3-2) to TRBJ1-4; 11 bases align to TRBD1. With 5 bases clipped from V and 2 bases from J, the junction kept 16 bases outside the gene matches. Germline-derived CDR1 and CDR2 are LGHDT and YNNKEL (reference sequence). This CDR3 spans 20 amino acids. This CDR3 is CASSSSGTGGIEATNEKLFF. The CDR3 coding sequence is TGTGCCAGCAGCTCCTCCGGGACAGGGGGGATTGAGGCGACTAATGAAAAACTGTTTTTT.

The chain recombines TRBV5-1 with TRBJ2-3, with D possibly TRBD1 on 5 matching bases. The CDR3 is 17 residues long. Germline V gives CDR1 SGHRS, CDR2 YFSETQ. Trimming removed 4 bases from V and 5 bases from J, with 23 bases in between. For the CDR3, the DNA is TGCGCCAGCAGCCGAACCAACGGCCAGGGCCAAGGAGATACGCAGTATTTT. Translated: CASSRTNGQGQGDTQYF.

This clone was seen a single time. Different DNA sequences within this sample yield the same CDR3. The J gene is TRBJ2-5, the V gene TRBV12-3 or TRBV12-4; D unresolved. V lost 2 bases and J lost 5, with 6 bases in between. CDR3 size: 12 residues. The chain's CDR3 is CASSLSRETQYF. The CDR3 DNA follows: TGTGCCAGCAGTTTATCTCGGGAGACCCAGTACTTC.

The chain combines TRBV2 with TRBJ1-5; 8 positions agree with TRBD1. Per germline, CDR1 SNHLY and CDR2 FYNNEI. This CDR3 has 14 residues. The ends lost 1 base at V and 6 bases at J; junction bases unmatched: 2. CDR3 sequence: CASSEGTGFQPQHF. CDR3 coding DNA: TGTGCCAGCAGTGAAGGGACAGGGTTTCAGCCCCAGCATTTT.